These T cell receptor beta chains were read from a single sample in a study of blood T cell repertoires in COVID-19. This table comes from immunoSEQ multiplex PCR, and its TCRdb copy is limited to in-frame clones, with some not included. In the table there are a few hundred thousand clones, 75% to 90% of which are singletons. The sequenced sample consisted of peripheral blood. The receptors stem from a woman aged 18-29 years with acute or convalescent COVID-19. Both conserved end residues are part of each CDR3. D genes are given only for firm matches. Clone size, where shown, is once, few, many, or a class for clones that have expanded.

j_call d_call v_call clone_size cdr3_aa cdr3_nt
TRBJ1-1 . TRBV21-1 . CASSIRTEAFF TGTGCCAGCAGCATCCGCACTGAAGCTTTCTTT
TRBJ2-1 TRBD2 TRBV6-5 . CASIPSGRGDEQFF TGTGCCAGCATTCCTAGCGGGAGGGGCGATGAGCAGTTCTTC
TRBJ1-4 . TRBV4-1 . CASSQDPVGGEGEKLFF TGCGCCAGCAGCCAAGATCCGGTGGGCGGAGAGGGTGAAAAACTGTTTTTT
TRBJ2-5 TRBD2 TRBV2 . CASRGGGEQETQYF TGTGCCAGCAGGGGCGGGGGGGAACAAGAGACCCAGTACTTC
TRBJ1-1 TRBD1 TRBV3-1/TRBV3-2 . CASSQRTGTGDTEAFF TGTGCCAGCAGCCAGCGAACCGGGACAGGGGACACTGAAGCTTTCTTT
TRBJ1-5 TRBD1 TRBV28 . CASSLIVGQGSNQPQHF TGTGCCAGCAGTTTAATAGTTGGACAGGGTAGCAATCAGCCCCAGCATTTT
TRBJ1-5 . TRBV10-3 . CATSRDKIDQPQHF TGTGCCACGAGCCGGGACAAAATTGATCAGCCCCAGCATTTT
TRBJ1-1 . TRBV6-5 . CASSPATVENTEAFF TGTGCCAGCAGCCCCGCGACAGTGGAGAACACTGAAGCTTTCTTT
TRBJ1-4 TRBD1 TRBV5-1 few CASSPTPLDRVVANEKLFF TGCGCCAGCAGCCCTACCCCTCTGGACAGGGTGGTAGCTAATGAAAAACTGTTTTTT
TRBJ2-5 TRBD2 TRBV19 . CASSILTQREGVKTQYF TGTGCCAGTAGTATATTGACTCAGCGGGAGGGCGTGAAGACCCAGTACTTC
TRBJ2-3 . TRBV9 . CASSVGSVVDTQYF TGTGCCAGCAGCGTAGGTAGCGTGGTTGATACGCAGTATTTT